The clone carrying this T cell receptor (beta chain) was counted many times. Its antigen is still unknown. A roughly 9.3 ml volume of fresh peripheral blood provided the PBMCs. The sample belongs to a study of T cells in Graves' hyperthyroidism and ophthalmopathy. Study observations and caveats: Peripheral blood also featured most of the thyroid clonotypes expanded above 0.001. Onset of ophthalmopathy came a median approximately 6.9 months after the model predicted it. From stable hyperthyroidism, ophthalmopathy was separated by a 13 V-J model.

Researchers amplified the TCR beta CDR3 regions from RNA transcripts. When the TCR CDR3 underwent first-round RT-PCR, the HTBI primer set was used. TCRdb re-derived calls from the multiplex PCR reads in MiXCR, one entry per CDR3 protein. The sample lists some 320,000 distinct CDR3 sequences, roughly 13% occurring once. The CDR3 has 15 residues. In germline, CDR1 is MNHNS, CDR2 SASEGT. Trimming shortened V by 2 bases and J by 4 bases, and 14 bases separated the two germline ends. The sample comprised blood. The chain employs TRBV6-1 and TRBJ1-2, with a tentative D call TRBD1 (5 bases). This TCR derives from a woman between 40 and 50 years old with Graves' ophthalmopathy. The CDR3 DNA sequence: TGTGCCAGCAGTGAACAAATGACAGCCCTCTATGGCTACACCTTC. It encodes CASSEQMTALYGYTF.